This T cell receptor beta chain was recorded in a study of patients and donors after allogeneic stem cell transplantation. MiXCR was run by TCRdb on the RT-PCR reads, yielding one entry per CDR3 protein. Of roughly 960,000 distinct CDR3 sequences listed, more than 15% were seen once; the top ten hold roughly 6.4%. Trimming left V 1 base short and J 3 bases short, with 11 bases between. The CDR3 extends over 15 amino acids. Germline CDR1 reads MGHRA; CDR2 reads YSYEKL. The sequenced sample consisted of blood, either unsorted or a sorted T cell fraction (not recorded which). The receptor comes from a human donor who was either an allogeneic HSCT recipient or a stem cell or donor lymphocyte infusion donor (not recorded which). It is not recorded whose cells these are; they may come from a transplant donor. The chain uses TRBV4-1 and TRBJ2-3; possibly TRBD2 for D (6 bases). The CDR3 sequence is CASSQVYSGTDTQYF. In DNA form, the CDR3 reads TGCGCCAGCAGCCAAGTATATAGCGGAACAGATACGCAGTATTTT.